The 3 T cell receptor beta chains below were found in one sample sequenced in a study of Ad26.COV2.S vaccination and SARS-CoV-2 variants. The treatment denotes: over 15 received Ad26.COV2.S at low or high dose, single or two shots; a few received placebo; per-sample allocation not given. Material that was analyzed had been drawn on day 63 after the first vaccine or placebo injection. Only in-frame clones appear in the TCRdb table, and some are missing; sequencing was by immunoSEQ multiplex PCR. The data show nearly 400,000 clones, around 91% seen once. This specimen consisted of peripheral blood, obtained in a trial of Ad26.COV2.S vaccine versus placebo. Receptor source: a person between 18 and 65 years old who received the Ad26.COV2.S COVID-19 vaccine or a placebo.

The rearrangement uses TRBV12-3 or TRBV12-4 and TRBJ2-5, with TRBD1 matching 8 bases. V was pared by 4 bases and J by 7 bases, with 5 bases of the junction left unmatched. The CDR3 spans 13 residues. CDR3 in amino acids: CASSSTGAGTQYF. The CDR3 bases are TGTGCCAGCAGTTCGACAGGGGCTGGGACCCAGTACTTC.

The chain uses TRBV2 and TRBJ1-4, with D possibly being TRBD1 (5 bases). This CDR3 spans 14 amino acids. Trimming shortened V by 4 bases and J by 8 bases, and 14 bases separated the two germline ends. Germline V gives CDR1 SNHLY, CDR2 FYNNEI. This CDR3 is CASSGTRGKEKLFF. CDR3 DNA: TGTGCCAGCAGTGGAACAAGGGGAAAAGAAAAACTGTTTTTT.

The chain has TRBV7-8 and TRBJ2-1, with 8 bases that match TRBD2. The CDR3 contains 12 residues. Germline loops: CDR1 SGHVS, CDR2 FQNEAQ. V dropped 5 bases and J dropped 15; count of bases not matched to a gene: 9. CDR3 sequence: CASSLRTSPLFF. In DNA form, the CDR3 reads TGTGCCAGCAGCCTCCGGACTAGCCCACTGTTCTTC.